This T cell receptor (beta chain) was obtained from a study of blood T cell repertoires in COVID-19. Data came from immunoSEQ multiplex PCR; TCRdb stores just in-frame clones and leaves some out. The sample contains some 260,000 clones, approximately 90% of which appear only once. The material sequenced was peripheral blood. The source of this sequence is a woman between 40 and 50 years old who had recovered from COVID-19.

CDR3 loop: CASSLGVGPYEQYF. The CDR3, as DNA: TGTGCCAGCAGTTTGGGCGTAGGCCCCTACGAGCAGTACTTC. The gene calls are TRBV28 and TRBJ2-7, with D uncertain. Trimming took off 3 bases at V and 2 bases at J, with 11 bases between the two ends. CDR3 size: 14 residues. Germline CDR1 MDHEN, CDR2 SYDVKM.